The rows below give T cell receptor beta chains drawn from one sample of a study of blood T cell repertoires in COVID-19. The data were produced by immunoSEQ multiplex PCR, yet TCRdb's version contains in-frame clones alone and is incomplete. This table has 150,000 or so clones, roughly 84% appearing once. Sequencing was done on a sample of peripheral blood. The receptors come from a woman aged 55-70 years with acute or convalescent COVID-19. Each CDR3 is given with its conserved first and last residue. Fields, in order: V gene, clone size, J gene, D gene, CDR3 protein, CDR3 DNA. The D gene is left open where the match is weak. The size field is filled for only some rows; it gives once, few, many or a size class.

>TRBV5-4|-|TRBJ2-1|-
CASSLAGGQGNEQFF
TGTGCCAGCAGCTTGGCGGGGGGCCAAGGGAATGAGCAGTTCTTC
>TRBV12-3/TRBV12-4|-|TRBJ2-7|-
CASSLGGHEQYF
TGTGCCAGCAGTTTAGGGGGGCACGAGCAGTACTTC
>TRBV15|-|TRBJ2-7|-
CATSRASAGLLYEQYF
TGTGCCACCAGCAGGGCCTCGGCAGGACTACTCTACGAGCAGTACTTC
>TRBV30|-|TRBJ1-4|-
CAWSQGNEKLFF
TGTGCCTGGAGTCAGGGTAACGAAAAACTGTTTTTT
>TRBV7-9|-|TRBJ1-1|-
CASSYRQPLNTEAFF
TGTGCCAGCAGCTACCGACAGCCGTTGAACACTGAAGCTTTCTTT
>TRBV4-1|-|TRBJ2-7|TRBD1
CASSQDGQANLYF
TGCGCCAGCAGCCAAGACGGACAGGCTAATCTGTACTTC
>TRBV7-6|-|TRBJ2-5|-
CASSLKETQYF
TGTGCCAGCAGCCTTAAAGAGACCCAGTACTTC
>TRBV2|-|TRBJ1-1|TRBD1
CASRAAGTGLDRDTEAFF
TGTGCCAGCAGGGCAGCCGGGACAGGGTTGGACCGGGACACTGAAGCTTTCTTT
>TRBV30|few|TRBJ1-2|TRBD1
CAWSKGDRVAYGYTF
TGTGCCTGGAGTAAGGGGGACAGGGTCGCCTATGGCTACACCTTC
>TRBV2|-|TRBJ1-4|-
CASSYSANEKLFF
TGTGCCAGCAGTTATTCCGCTAATGAAAAACTGTTTTTT
>TRBV24-1|-|TRBJ2-1|TRBD2
CATSDLLGTSGPNEQFF
TGTGCCACCAGTGATTTGCTGGGGACTAGCGGGCCGAATGAGCAGTTCTTC
>TRBV12-5|-|TRBJ1-1|-
CASGQGFTEAFF
TGTGCTAGTGGTCAGGGGTTTACTGAAGCTTTCTTT
>TRBV7-2|-|TRBJ2-2|TRBD2
CASSLALLAGDHTGELFF
TGTGCCAGCAGCTTAGCGCTGTTAGCGGGGGACCACACCGGGGAGCTGTTTTTT
>TRBV11-2|-|TRBJ2-1|TRBD1
CASSLGWGQYNEQFF
TGTGCCAGCAGCTTAGGATGGGGACAGTATAATGAGCAGTTCTTC
>TRBV10-2|-|TRBJ2-3|TRBD2
CASSALAGRDTQYF
TGCGCCAGCAGTGCACTAGCGGGGAGGGATACGCAGTATTTT
>TRBV5-4|-|TRBJ2-2|-
CASSLGGDTGELFF
TGTGCCAGCAGCTTGGGCGGGGACACCGGGGAGCTGTTTTTT
>TRBV7-2|-|TRBJ1-3|TRBD1
CASSLTTGRGNTIYF
TGTGCCAGCAGCTTAACGACAGGGAGAGGAAACACCATATATTTT
>TRBV28|once|TRBJ1-4|-
CASSEPRVNEKLFF
TGTGCCAGCAGTGAACCTCGGGTTAATGAAAAACTGTTTTTT
>TRBV27|-|TRBJ1-1|TRBD1
CASSARDRGLGNTEAFF
TGTGCCAGCAGTGCACGAGACAGGGGTCTGGGGAACACTGAAGCTTTCTTT
>TRBV10-1|-|TRBJ2-2|TRBD1
CASSELRGRETGELFF
TGCGCCAGCAGTGAACTCAGGGGGCGCGAGACCGGGGAGCTGTTTTTT
>TRBV6-1|-|TRBJ1-1|TRBD1
CASSEVRGGRTEAFF
TGTGCCAGCAGTGAAGTCAGAGGGGGCAGAACTGAAGCTTTCTTT
>TRBV14|-|TRBJ1-2|TRBD1
CASSPYGTGHGYTF
TGTGCCAGCAGCCCCTACGGGACAGGACATGGCTACACCTTC
>TRBV7-7|-|TRBJ2-1|TRBD2
CASSLGTSGAIDEQFF
TGTGCTAGCAGCTTAGGGACTAGCGGGGCCATCGATGAGCAGTTCTTC
>TRBV6-5|-|TRBJ1-2|TRBD1
CAVQQGASGYTF
TGTGCCGTCCAACAGGGGGCGAGCGGCTACACCTTC
>TRBV2|few|TRBJ1-1|-
CASRWQMNTEAFF
TGTGCCAGCAGATGGCAGATGAACACTGAAGCTTTCTTT
>TRBV5-6|-|TRBJ2-2|TRBD2
CASSAGTTETGELFF
TGTGCCAGCAGCGCCGGGACTACCGAAACCGGGGAGCTGTTTTTT
>TRBV28|-|TRBJ1-1|TRBD1
CASSSGTGPPPDTEAFF
TGTGCCAGCAGTTCCGGGACAGGCCCACCGCCGGACACTGAAGCTTTCTTT
>TRBV19|-|TRBJ2-7|-
CASSMAQGEQYF
TGTGCCAGTAGTATGGCCCAGGGGGAGCAGTACTTC
>TRBV6-5|once|TRBJ1-2|TRBD1
CASSYSGTAYGYTF
TGTGCCAGCAGTTACAGTGGGACAGCATATGGCTACACCTTC
>TRBV5-1|-|TRBJ2-6|-
CASSSWGQGNSGANVLTF
TGCGCCAGCAGCTCATGGGGGCAGGGGAACTCTGGGGCCAACGTCCTGACTTTC
>TRBV13|-|TRBJ2-1|TRBD2
CASRELAGDHPYNEQFF
TGTGCCAGCAGAGAACTAGCGGGGGACCATCCCTACAATGAGCAGTTCTTC
>TRBV29-1|-|TRBJ1-5|TRBD1
CSARTGGSNQPQHF
TGCAGCGCCCGGACAGGGGGAAGCAATCAGCCCCAGCATTTT
>TRBV30|-|TRBJ1-2|TRBD1
CALTGDSGPSYGYTF
TGTGCCCTAACAGGGGATTCGGGGCCTAGCTATGGCTACACCTTC
>TRBV4-1|-|TRBJ2-1|TRBD2
CASSQDQGLAAYNEQFF
TGCGCCAGCAGCCAAGATCAAGGGCTAGCGGCTTACAATGAGCAGTTCTTC
>TRBV11-3|-|TRBJ2-7|TRBD2
CASSPRAPLAGGLYEQYF
TGTGCCAGCAGCCCGAGGGCCCCTCTCGCGGGGGGCCTCTACGAGCAGTACTTC
>TRBV5-5|-|TRBJ1-1|-
CASSVTGRLVEAFF
TGTGCCAGCAGCGTGACAGGTCGTCTCGTTGAAGCTTTCTTT
>TRBV6-6|-|TRBJ2-7|-
CASRPGEHEQYF
TGTGCCAGCAGGCCAGGGGAGCACGAGCAGTACTTC
>TRBV7-6|-|TRBJ2-2|TRBD2
CASIQLAGGPTGELFF
TGTGCCAGCATCCAACTAGCGGGGGGCCCCACCGGGGAGCTGTTTTTT
>TRBV5-1|few|TRBJ2-7|TRBD1
CASSAGMTGTGSYEQYF
TGCGCCAGCAGCGCAGGAATGACCGGGACAGGGTCCTACGAGCAGTACTTC
>TRBV19|-|TRBJ1-2|TRBD1
CASSVPGQVTYGYTF
TGTGCCAGTAGCGTCCCGGGACAGGTTACCTATGGCTACACCTTC
>TRBV19|once|TRBJ2-1|-
CASSPGLVNEQFF
TGTGCCAGTAGTCCCGGTTTGGTAAATGAGCAGTTCTTC
>TRBV30|-|TRBJ1-3|TRBD1
CACYRQGVGNTIYF
TGTGCCTGTTACCGACAGGGGGTTGGAAACACCATATATTTT
>TRBV5-6|-|TRBJ2-3|-
CASSQSSTDTQYF
TGTGCCAGCAGCCAATCAAGCACAGATACGCAGTATTTT
>TRBV5-4|once|TRBJ2-1|-
CASSPRDLDEQFF
TGTGCCAGCAGCCCCAGGGATCTGGATGAGCAGTTCTTC
>TRBV11-3|-|TRBJ2-7|TRBD2
CASRSNRGLAGYEQYF
TGTGCCAGCAGATCTAACCGAGGACTAGCGGGGTACGAGCAGTACTTC
>TRBV27|-|TRBJ1-6|-
CASSSAANYNSPLHF
TGTGCCAGCAGTTCGGCGGCTAATTATAATTCACCCCTCCACTTT